This TCR beta chain was recorded in a study of cytomegalovirus exposure and HLA in healthy donors. Whole-study context: Falling in the Caucasian-associated ancestry cluster were about 80% of 300 to 500 genotyped donors.

Germline values: CDR1 SGHTA, CDR2 FQGTGA. V was clipped by 6 bases and J by 4 bases, with 15 bases between them. CDR3 length: 14 amino acids. Amplification used 60 Vbeta primers and 13 Jbeta primers. Data came from immunoSEQ multiplex PCR; TCRdb stores just in-frame clones and leaves some out. The sample table includes roughly 88,000 clones. The sequenced material came from PBMCs. This sequence was found in a man aged 50 or older in good health and CMV-seropositive. The chain couples TRBV7-3 to TRBJ1-1; D is perhaps TRBD1 (6 bases). In DNA, the CDR3 is TGTGCCAGCAGGCCTCAGGGGAGCGGCACTGAAGCTTTCTTT. Translating gives CASRPQGSGTEAFF. The whole variable domain, remainder taken from reference TRBV7-3 and TRBJ1-1, is GAGVSQTPSNKVTEKGKYVELRCDPISGHTALYWYRQSLGQGPEFLIYFQGTGAADDSGLPNDRFFAVRPEGSVSTLKIQRTERGDSAVYLCASRPQGSGTEAFFGQGTRLTVV.